This T cell receptor (beta chain) was sequenced during a study of early T cells in non-severe SARS-CoV-2 infection. Study as a whole: Sequencing targeted bulk RNA from unsorted whole blood, leaving chains unpaired.

CDR3 size: 13 residues. The germline V gene has CDR1 MGHRA and CDR2 YSYEKL. Unique molecular identifiers tagged individual cDNA molecules. TCRdb re-called the 5' RACE reads through MiXCR, storing one row per CDR3 protein. The data show 30,000 to 40,000 distinct CDR3 sequences, about 10% seen once. This clonotype was seen ten or more times. One end of the junction is discordant with germline, which a read error may explain. Sequences were obtained from whole blood. This receptor was obtained from an adult who was a healthcare worker with PCR-confirmed SARS-CoV-2 infection or an uninfected control (not recorded which). J is TRBJ1-3 and V is TRBV4-1; D not resolved. The CDR3 spells CASSQSAGNTIYF. CDR3 nucleotides: TGCGCCAGCAGCCAATCCGCTGGGAACACCATATATTTT.